This entry concerns a single T cell receptor beta chain. What it recognizes is unknown. This sample was taken from a study of cytomegalovirus exposure and HLA in healthy donors. This PCR relied on a set of 60 Vbeta primers and 13 Jbeta primers. Clones were sequenced by immunoSEQ multiplex PCR, and TCRdb holds only the in-frame ones, with some missing. The data show about 130,000 clones, with about 78% seen just once and around 2.6% held by the top ten. Study-wide results and limits: Some V segments, TRBV6-2 and TRBV6-3 among them, were indistinguishable and were therefore excluded.

V dropped 3 bases and J dropped 0 bases, with 11 bases sitting between them. CDR3 size: 16 residues. CDR1 and CDR2 from the germline V gene are KGHSH and LQKENI. The sequenced material came from PBMCs. The chain combines TRBV18 with TRBJ2-2; D is possibly TRBD1 (5 bases). The clonotype comes from a human donor in good health. Here the CDR3 DNA reads TGTGCCAGCTCACCCCAGCCAGGGACGAACACCGGGGAGCTGTTTTTT. It translates to CASSPQPGTNTGELFF.